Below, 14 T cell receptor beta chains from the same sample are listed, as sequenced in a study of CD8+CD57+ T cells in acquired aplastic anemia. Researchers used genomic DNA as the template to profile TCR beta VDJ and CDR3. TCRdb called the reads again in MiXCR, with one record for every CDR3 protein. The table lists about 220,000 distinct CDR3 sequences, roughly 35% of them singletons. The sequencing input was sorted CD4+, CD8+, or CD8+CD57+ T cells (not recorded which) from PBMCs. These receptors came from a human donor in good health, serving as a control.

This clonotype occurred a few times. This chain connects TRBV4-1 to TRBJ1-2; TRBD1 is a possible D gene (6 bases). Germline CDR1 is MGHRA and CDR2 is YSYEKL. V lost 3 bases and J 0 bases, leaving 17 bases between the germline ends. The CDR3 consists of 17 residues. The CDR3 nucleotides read TGCGCCAGCAGCCAGGAACAAACAGGGTTCCCTAACTATGGCTACACCTTC. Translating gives CASSQEQTGFPNYGYTF.

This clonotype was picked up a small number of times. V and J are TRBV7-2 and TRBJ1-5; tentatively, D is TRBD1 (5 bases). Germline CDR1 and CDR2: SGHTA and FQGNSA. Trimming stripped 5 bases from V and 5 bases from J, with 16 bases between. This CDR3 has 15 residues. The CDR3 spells CASSLTGTPHQPQHF. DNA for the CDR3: TGTGCCAGCAGCCTCACCGGGACCCCACATCAGCCCCAGCATTTT. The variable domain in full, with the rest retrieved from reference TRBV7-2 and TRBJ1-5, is GAGVSQSPSNKVTEKGKDVELRCDPISGHTALYWYRQSLGQGLEFLIYFQGNSAPDKSGLPSDRFSAERTGGSVSTLTIQRTQQEDSAVYLCASSLTGTPHQPQHFGDGTRLSIL.

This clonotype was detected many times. As DNA, the CDR3 is TGTGCCAGCAGCTTAGGACAGTACAATGAGCAGTTCTTC. Amino acid sequence: CASSLGQYNEQFF. The J gene is TRBJ2-1, the V gene TRBV7-2; tentatively, D is TRBD1 (5 bases). The CDR3 extends over 13 amino acids. Trimming removed 1 base from V and 4 bases from J, with 5 bases in between. Germline V lookup: CDR1 SGHTA, CDR2 FQGNSA.

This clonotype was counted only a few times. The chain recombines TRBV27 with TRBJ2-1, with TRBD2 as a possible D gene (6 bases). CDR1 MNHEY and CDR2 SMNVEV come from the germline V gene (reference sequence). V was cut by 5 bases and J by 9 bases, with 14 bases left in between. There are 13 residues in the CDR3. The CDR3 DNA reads TGTGCCAGCAGTACGACTAGATATACTGAGCAGTTCTTC. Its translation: CASSTTRYTEQFF.

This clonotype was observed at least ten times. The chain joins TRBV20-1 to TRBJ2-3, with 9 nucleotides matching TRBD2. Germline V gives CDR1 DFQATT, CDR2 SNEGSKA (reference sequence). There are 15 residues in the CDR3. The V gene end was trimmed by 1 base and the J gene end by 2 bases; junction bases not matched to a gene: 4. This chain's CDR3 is CSARGGGGPTDTQYF. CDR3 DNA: TGCAGTGCTAGAGGCGGGGGGGGACCCACAGATACGCAGTATTTT.

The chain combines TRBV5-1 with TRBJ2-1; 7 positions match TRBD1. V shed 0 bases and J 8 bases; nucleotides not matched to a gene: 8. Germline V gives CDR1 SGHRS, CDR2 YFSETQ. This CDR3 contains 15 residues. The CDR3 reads CASSLALGGVYEQFF. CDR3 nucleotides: TGCGCCAGCAGCTTGGCCTTAGGGGGCGTCTATGAGCAGTTCTTC.

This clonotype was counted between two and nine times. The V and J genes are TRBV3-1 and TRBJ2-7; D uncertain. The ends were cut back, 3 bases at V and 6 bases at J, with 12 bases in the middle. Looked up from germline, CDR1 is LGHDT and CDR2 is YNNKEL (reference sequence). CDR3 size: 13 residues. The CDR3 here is CASSHLGGSEQYF. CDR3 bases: TGTGCCAGCAGCCATCTGGGTGGGTCCGAGCAGTACTTC.

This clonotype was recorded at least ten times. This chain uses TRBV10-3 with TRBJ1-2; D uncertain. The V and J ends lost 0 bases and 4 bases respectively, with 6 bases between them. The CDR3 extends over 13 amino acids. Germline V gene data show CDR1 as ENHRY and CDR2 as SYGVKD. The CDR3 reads CAISESRVYGYTF. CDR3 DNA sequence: TGTGCCATCAGTGAGTCGCGGGTCTATGGCTACACCTTC.

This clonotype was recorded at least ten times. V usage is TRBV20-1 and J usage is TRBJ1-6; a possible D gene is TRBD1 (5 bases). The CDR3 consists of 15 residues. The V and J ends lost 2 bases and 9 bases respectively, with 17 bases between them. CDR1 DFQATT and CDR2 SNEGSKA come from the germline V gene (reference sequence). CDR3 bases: TGCAGTGCTAGACGCGAGCAGGGTCTGGGTTCACCCCTCCACTTT. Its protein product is CSARREQGLGSPLHF.

The CDR3 loop reads CASSEGTGLAVSYEQYF. In DNA, the CDR3 is TGTGCCAGCAGTGAGGGGACGGGACTAGCGGTTTCCTACGAGCAGTACTTC. This chain connects TRBV25-1 to TRBJ2-7, with TRBD2 matching 11 bases. V lost 3 bases and J lost 1; bases outside the gene matches: 8. The CDR3 has 17 residues. Germline values: CDR1 MGHDK, CDR2 SYGVNS.

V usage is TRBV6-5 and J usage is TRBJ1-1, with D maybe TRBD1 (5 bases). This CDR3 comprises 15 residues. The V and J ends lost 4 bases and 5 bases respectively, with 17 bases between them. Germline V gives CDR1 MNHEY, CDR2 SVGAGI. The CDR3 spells CASSSRDPGRTEAFF. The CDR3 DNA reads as TGTGCCAGCAGTTCCCGGGACCCTGGACGGACTGAAGCTTTCTTT.

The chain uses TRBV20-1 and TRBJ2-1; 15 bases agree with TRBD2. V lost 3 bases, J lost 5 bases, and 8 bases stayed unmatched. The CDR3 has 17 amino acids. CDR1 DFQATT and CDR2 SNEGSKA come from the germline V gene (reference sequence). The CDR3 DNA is TGCAGTGCTAGCCGGACTAGCGGGAGGGCCGTCAACAATGAGCAGTTCTTC. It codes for CSASRTSGRAVNNEQFF.

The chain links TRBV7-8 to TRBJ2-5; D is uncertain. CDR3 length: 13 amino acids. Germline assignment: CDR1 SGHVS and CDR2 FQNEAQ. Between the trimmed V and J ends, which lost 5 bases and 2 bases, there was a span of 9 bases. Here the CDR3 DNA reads TGTGCCAGCAGCATGACCGGGCAAGAGACCCAGTACTTC. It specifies CASSMTGQETQYF.

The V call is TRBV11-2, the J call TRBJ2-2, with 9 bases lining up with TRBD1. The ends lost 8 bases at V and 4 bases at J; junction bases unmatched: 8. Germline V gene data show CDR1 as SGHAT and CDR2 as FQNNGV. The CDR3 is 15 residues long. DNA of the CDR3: TGTGCCAGCCGCCACCCGGGACAGGGCACCGGGGAGCTGTTTTTT. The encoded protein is CASRHPGQGTGELFF.